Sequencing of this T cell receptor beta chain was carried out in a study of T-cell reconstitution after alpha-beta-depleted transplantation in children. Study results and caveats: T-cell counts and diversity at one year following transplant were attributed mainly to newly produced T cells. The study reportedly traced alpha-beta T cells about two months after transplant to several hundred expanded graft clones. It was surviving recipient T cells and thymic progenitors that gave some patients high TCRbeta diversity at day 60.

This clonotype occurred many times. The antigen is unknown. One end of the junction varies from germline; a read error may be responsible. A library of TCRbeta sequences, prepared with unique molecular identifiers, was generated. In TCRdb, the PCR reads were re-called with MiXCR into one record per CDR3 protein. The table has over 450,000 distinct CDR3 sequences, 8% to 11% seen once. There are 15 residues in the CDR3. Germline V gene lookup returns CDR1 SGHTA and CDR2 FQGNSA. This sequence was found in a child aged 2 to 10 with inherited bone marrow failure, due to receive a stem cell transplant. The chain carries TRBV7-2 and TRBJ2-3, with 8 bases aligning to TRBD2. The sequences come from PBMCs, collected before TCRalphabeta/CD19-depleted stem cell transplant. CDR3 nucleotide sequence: TGTGCCAGCAGCTTAGTGAGCGGGAGCATAGATACGCAGTATTTT. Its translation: CASSLVSGSIDTQYF.